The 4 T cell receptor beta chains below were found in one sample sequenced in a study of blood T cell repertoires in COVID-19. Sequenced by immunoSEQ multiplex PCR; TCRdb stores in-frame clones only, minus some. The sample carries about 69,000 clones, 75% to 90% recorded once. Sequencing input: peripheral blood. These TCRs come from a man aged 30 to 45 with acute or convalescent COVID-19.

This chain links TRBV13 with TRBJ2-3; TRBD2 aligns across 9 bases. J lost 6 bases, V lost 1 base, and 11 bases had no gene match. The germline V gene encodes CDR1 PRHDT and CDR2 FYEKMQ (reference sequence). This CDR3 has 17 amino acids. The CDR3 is CASSLVGLAGLLDTQYF. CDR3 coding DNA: TGTGCCAGCAGCTTAGTGGGCCTAGCGGGGTTACTTGATACGCAGTATTTT. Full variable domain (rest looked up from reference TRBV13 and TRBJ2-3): AAGVIQSPRHLIKEKRETATLKCYPIPRHDTVYWYQQGPGQDPQFLISFYEKMQSDKGSIPDRFSAQQFSDYHSELNMSSLELGDSALYFCASSLVGLAGLLDTQYFGPGTRLTVL.

The CDR3 DNA is TGTGCCAGCAGTTACGGGCAGAACTATGGCTACACCTTC. Amino acid sequence: CASSYGQNYGYTF. V is TRBV6-6 and J is TRBJ1-2; D uncertain. This CDR3 spans 13 amino acids. Germline CDR1 MNHNY, CDR2 SVGAGI (reference sequence). Trimming cost V 2 bases and J 2 bases, with 6 bases left between them.

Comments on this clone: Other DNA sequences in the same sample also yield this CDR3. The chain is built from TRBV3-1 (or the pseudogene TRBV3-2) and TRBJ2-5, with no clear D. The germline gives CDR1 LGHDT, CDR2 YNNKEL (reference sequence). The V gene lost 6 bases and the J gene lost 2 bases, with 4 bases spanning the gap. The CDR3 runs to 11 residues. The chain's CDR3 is CASSLQETQYF. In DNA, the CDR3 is TGTGCCAGCAGTTTACAAGAGACCCAGTACTTC.

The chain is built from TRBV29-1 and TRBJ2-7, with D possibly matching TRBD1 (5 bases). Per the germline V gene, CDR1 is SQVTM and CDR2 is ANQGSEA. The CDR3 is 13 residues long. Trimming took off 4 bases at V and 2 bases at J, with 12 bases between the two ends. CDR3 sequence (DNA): TGCAGCGTTGTACAGGTCAGACCCTACGAGCAGTACGTC. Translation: CSVVQVRPYEQYV.